The next 9 T cell receptor beta chains were all read from a single sample in a study of blood T cell repertoires in COVID-19. Assay: immunoSEQ multiplex PCR; the TCRdb copy retains only in-frame clones and omits some. This table has about 84,000 clones, around 80% appearing once. Sequencing was performed on peripheral blood. Every receptor here comes from a man between 65 and 85 years old with acute or convalescent COVID-19.

This clone was counted between two and nine times. The J gene is TRBJ1-6, the V gene TRBV10-3; TRBD1 aligns across 10 bases. The V gene end was trimmed by 5 bases and the J gene end by 10 bases; junction bases not matched to a gene: 11. This CDR3 has 16 amino acids. Germline V gene sequence: CDR1 ENHRY, CDR2 SYGVKD. CDR3 loop: CAISSLPGQGSSPLHF. CDR3 bases: TGTGCCATCAGTTCTTTGCCGGGACAGGGGAGCTCACCCCTCCACTTT.

The genes are TRBV30 and TRBJ1-1, with a tentative D call TRBD1 (5 bases). The CDR3 spans 13 residues. Germline V gene sequence: CDR1 GTSNPN, CDR2 SVGIG (reference sequence). Between the trimmed V and J ends, which lost 5 bases and 6 bases, there was a span of 16 bases. CDR3 sequence (DNA): TGTGCCTGGTTAGCGGGGCCGGGCGCTGAAGCTTTCTTT. Translation: CAWLAGPGAEAFF.

This rearrangement joins TRBV5-4 to TRBJ1-3, with a weak D call TRBD1 (5 bases). Germline V gene data show CDR1 as SGHNT and CDR2 as YYREEE (reference sequence). This CDR3 region has 13 residues. V was shortened by 0 bases and J by 8 bases, with 9 bases between the two germline ends. The DNA of the CDR3 is TGTGCCAGCAGCTTGGACGTAGGGGACACCATATATTTT. It specifies CASSLDVGDTIYF. Full variable domain (missing parts from reference TRBV5-4 and TRBJ1-3): ETGVTQSPTHLIKTRGQQVTLRCSSQSGHNTVSWYQQALGQGPQFIFQYYREEENGRGNFPPRFSGLQFPNYSSELNVNALELDDSALYLCASSLDVGDTIYFGEGSWLTVV.

V gene TRBV30 combines with J gene TRBJ2-3; TRBD2 aligns across 8 bases. V shed 2 bases, J shed 6 bases, and the junction held 10 bases outside the gene matches. Germline values: CDR1 GTSNPN, CDR2 SVGIG (reference sequence). The length of the CDR3 is 15 residues. CDR3 nucleotides: TGTGCCTGGAGTAGAGCGAGCGGGGGTGGGGATACGCAGTATTTT. This translates into CAWSRASGGGDTQYF.

The chain uses TRBV2 and TRBJ1-5; tentative D call: TRBD1 (5 bases). The ends were cut back, 2 bases at V and 2 bases at J, with 13 bases in the middle. This CDR3 comprises 16 residues. From germline, CDR1 is SNHLY and CDR2 FYNNEI. The CDR3 reads CASSESEGMGNQPQHF. CDR3 bases: TGTGCCAGCAGTGAATCGGAGGGGATGGGCAATCAGCCCCAGCATTTT.

The gene calls are TRBV29-1 and TRBJ1-1; the D gene is possibly TRBD1 (6 bases). Germline V CDR1 and CDR2: SQVTM, ANQGSEA. CDR3 length: 14 amino acids. V was clipped by 7 bases and J by 5 bases, with 20 bases between them. This CDR3 reads CSGTGGTRGTEAFF. The CDR3 DNA reads TGCAGCGGGACTGGGGGCACCCGAGGGACTGAAGCTTTCTTT.

J is TRBJ1-1 and V is TRBV9; possible D gene TRBD1, 5 bases. CDR1 and CDR2 from the germline V gene are SGDLS and YYNGEE. The V gene lost 0 bases and the J gene lost 5 bases, with 14 bases spanning the gap. CDR3 length: 15 residues. This CDR3 reads CASSVVTGARTEAFF. The CDR3 nucleotides read TGTGCCAGCAGCGTAGTGACTGGGGCGAGGACTGAAGCTTTCTTT.

J is TRBJ2-3 and V is TRBV10-1, with a weak D call TRBD1 (6 bases). V was shortened by 4 bases and J by 2 bases, with 19 bases between the two germline ends. The CDR3 consists of 17 residues. Germline lookup yields CDR1 WNHNN and CDR2 SYGVQD (reference sequence). CDR3 coding DNA: TGCGCCAGCAGTGGGTTGACAGGCAAGTTCCCCACAGATACGCAGTATTTT. Encoded protein: CASSGLTGKFPTDTQYF.

This clone is a singleton in its sample. The J gene is TRBJ2-3, the V gene TRBV28; tentative D call: TRBD2 (6 bases). Germline V CDR1 and CDR2: MDHEN, SYDVKM. This CDR3 contains 15 residues. V shed 3 bases and J shed 0 bases, with 10 bases lying between them. The CDR3 DNA sequence: TGTGCCAGCAGTTTTCCGGGGACTAGCACAGATACGCAGTATTTT. Protein product: CASSFPGTSTDTQYF.